The 17 T cell receptor beta chains in this list originate from one sample, sequenced in a study of neoadjuvant nivolumab and ipilimumab in lung cancer. Assay: immunoSEQ multiplex PCR; the TCRdb copy retains only in-frame clones and omits some. This table holds 20,000 or so clones, around 76% found once. The source was tumor tissue, collected after neoadjuvant nivolumab, alone or with ipilimumab, at or shortly before surgery. These receptors all stem from an adult with non-small cell lung cancer.

This chain links TRBV5-5 with TRBJ2-7, with TRBD2 identical over 7 bases. The J segment lost 7 bases and the V segment lost 3 bases, leaving 10 bases of the junction unmatched. The germline CDR1 and CDR2 sequences are SGHKS and YYEKEE (reference sequence). The CDR3 sequence is 14 residues long. This chain's CDR3 is CASSSLGGFEEQYF. DNA for the CDR3: TGTGCCAGCAGCTCCCTGGGGGGGTTCGAGGAGCAGTACTTC.

This clone was seen more than once but under ten times. The chain is built from TRBV6-6 and TRBJ2-7, with D perhaps matching TRBD1 or TRBD2 (6 bases each). Germline V gene data show CDR1 as MNHNY and CDR2 as SVGAGI (reference sequence). V dropped 4 bases and J dropped 6 bases, with 16 bases sitting between them. CDR3 length: 14 residues. DNA for the CDR3: TGTGCCAGCAGTTCGCGGGACCGACAGGCCGAGCAGTACTTC. Translated: CASSSRDRQAEQYF.

CDR3 coding DNA: TGCGCCAGCAGTGAAGGGATGAACACTGAAGCTTTCTTT. It codes for CASSEGMNTEAFF. V gene TRBV10-2 combines with J gene TRBJ1-1; D unclear. The CDR3 has 13 residues. Trimming pared 3 bases from V and 0 bases from J, leaving 5 bases between. Germline values: CDR1 WSHSY, CDR2 SAAADI.

This sequence joins TRBV28 and TRBJ1-1; TRBD1 aligns across 11 bases. This CDR3 has 16 residues. V shed 6 bases and J 1 base; nucleotides not matched to a gene: 7. From germline, CDR1 is MDHEN and CDR2 SYDVKM. CDR3 bases: TGTGCCAGCAGCCGCGTGGACAGGGGGCGGAACACTGAAGCTTTCTTT. It is translated as CASSRVDRGRNTEAFF.

The chain links TRBV2 to TRBJ1-2; 8 positions match TRBD1. Germline V gene data show CDR1 as SNHLY and CDR2 as FYNNEI. The junction had 0 bases not matched to a gene; V was cut back by 4 bases and J by 5 bases. The CDR3 is made up of 12 amino acids. CDR3 sequence (DNA): TGTGCCAGCAGTGGGACAGGGTATGGCTACACCTTC. Amino acids: CASSGTGYGYTF.

This chain uses TRBV5-1 with TRBJ2-2; no reliable D call. This CDR3 is built from 15 residues. The germline V and J ends were trimmed by 2 bases and 8 bases, with 16 bases remaining between them. Per the germline V gene, CDR1 is SGHRS and CDR2 is YFSETQ. The CDR3 region has the DNA TGCGCCAGCAGCTTAAAGACCGAGAGTGAGGGGGAGCTGTTTTTT. Translated, it gives CASSLKTESEGELFF.

This clone appeared a few times. The CDR3 sequence: CASSPRSGEFSLNIQYF. In DNA form, the CDR3 reads TGTGCCAGCTCACCACGTTCAGGGGAATTCTCCTTAAACATTCAGTACTTC. The J gene is TRBJ2-4, the V gene TRBV18; TRBD1 might be the D (6 bases). V was cut by 1 base and J by 6 bases, with 19 bases left in between. The CDR3 has 17 amino acids. Germline V CDR1 and CDR2: KGHSH, LQKENI.

This clone was picked up one time. The chain has TRBV28 and TRBJ1-5, with D possibly being TRBD1 (5 bases). Deletions cut 10 bases from V and 7 bases from J, with 17 bases between. The CDR3 consists of 13 residues. Germline V CDR1 and CDR2: MDHEN, SYDVKM. The CDR3 spells CATYGVRDQPQHF. In DNA form, the CDR3 reads TGTGCCACCTACGGGGTACGGGACCAGCCCCAGCATTTT.

The chain links TRBV5-1 to TRBJ2-7; a weak D match, TRBD2 (5 bases). This CDR3 is built from 15 residues. Germline V lookup: CDR1 SGHRS, CDR2 YFSETQ. With 3 bases removed from V and 4 bases from J, the gap between germline ends came to 17 bases. CDR3 sequence (DNA): TGCGCCAGCAGCTCCGACGGGGTGGCTAGGTACGAGCAGTACTTC. Its translation is CASSSDGVARYEQYF.

The chain carries TRBV18 and TRBJ2-7; D may be TRBD1 (5 bases). Germline V lookup: CDR1 KGHSH, CDR2 LQKENI. Trimming stripped 1 base from V and 2 bases from J, with 9 bases between. The CDR3 length is 14 residues. The CDR3 here is CASSPRAGTYEQYF. For the CDR3, the DNA is TGTGCCAGCTCACCACGGGCAGGGACCTACGAGCAGTACTTC.

The chain links TRBV6-5 to TRBJ1-1; the D gene is possibly TRBD1 (6 bases). Germline V lookup: CDR1 MNHEY, CDR2 SVGAGI. This CDR3 has 16 residues. V was shortened by 2 bases and J by 5 bases, with 18 bases between the two germline ends. CDR3 coding DNA: TGTGCCAGCAGTTACCGAGAGAAGGGGGGGAAGACTGAAGCTTTCTTT. Its translation: CASSYREKGGKTEAFF.

The rearrangement uses TRBV30 and TRBJ2-7; 7 bases agree with TRBD2. The length of the CDR3 is 13 residues. The V and J ends lost 0 bases and 6 bases, in that order; junction bases with no gene match: 5. From germline, CDR1 is GTSNPN and CDR2 SVGIG (reference sequence). The CDR3 is CAWSVGLDAEQYF. The CDR3 region has the DNA TGTGCCTGGAGTGTAGGACTAGACGCCGAGCAGTACTTC.

V and J are TRBV5-4 and TRBJ2-5, with 9 bases matching TRBD1. CDR3 length: 14 amino acids. Looked up from germline, CDR1 is SGHNT and CDR2 is YYREEE (reference sequence). Trimming at V came to 4 bases and at J to 3 bases, leaving 4 bases not matched to a gene. Here the CDR3 reads CASSPDRGEETQYF. The DNA for the CDR3 is TGTGCCAGCAGCCCGGACAGGGGAGAAGAGACCCAGTACTTC.

The genes are TRBV10-3 and TRBJ2-7; 12 nucleotides align to TRBD1. The V segment lost 5 bases and the J segment 3 bases; nucleotides outside the gene matches: 14. Germline V gene data show CDR1 as ENHRY and CDR2 as SYGVKD. There are 18 residues in the CDR3. The CDR3 DNA reads TGTGCCATCAGTCCATCTATACTTGGGACAGGGGGCGGCTACGAGCAGTACTTC. Encoded protein: CAISPSILGTGGGYEQYF.

The chain combines TRBV7-9 with TRBJ2-1; 10 bases align to TRBD2. Germline loops: CDR1 SEHNR, CDR2 FQNEAQ (reference sequence). This CDR3 contains 17 residues. Trimming at V came to 0 bases and at J to 4 bases, leaving 6 bases not matched to a gene. CDR3 sequence: CASSLAVTSGPYNEQFF. In DNA form, the CDR3 reads TGTGCCAGCAGCTTAGCGGTGACTAGCGGGCCATACAATGAGCAGTTCTTC.

The rearrangement joins TRBV12-5 to TRBJ2-1, with 12 positions matching TRBD2. V shed 0 bases, J shed 8 bases, and the junction held 2 bases outside the gene matches. This CDR3 contains 15 residues. Germline V gene lookup returns CDR1 LGHNT and CDR2 FRNRAP. The CDR3 is CASGLVTSGRHEQFF. The CDR3 DNA reads as TGTGCTAGTGGTTTGGTTACTAGCGGGAGGCATGAGCAGTTCTTC.

The genes are TRBV30 and TRBJ2-6; no clear D gene. Looked up from germline, CDR1 is GTSNPN and CDR2 is SVGIG (reference sequence). The CDR3 consists of 15 residues. The germline V and J ends were trimmed by 0 bases and 0 bases, with 6 bases remaining between them. CDR3 nucleotide sequence: TGTGCCTGGAGTGTACTAAGCTCTGGGGCCAACGTCCTGACTTTC. Amino acids: CAWSVLSSGANVLTF.